The 18 T cell receptor beta chains listed next were all sequenced from one sample in a study of vaccination and CD4 T cells after COVID-19 (dated by TCRdb to 2021 to 2024). Their target antigens are unknown. What this sample's time point label stands for: late sampling 161 to 241 days after vaccination in three convalescent patients. In light of the paper, this sample's treatment or condition label describes: approximately 9-day PBMC culture with coronavirus spike peptide pools or control peptides (ViraFEST assay). Library prep was done by PCR. The reads were generated on an Illumina iSeq 100. DNA from cultured CD4+ T cells was subjected to TCR sequencing with the Oncomine TCR Beta short-read assay at the Johns Hopkins FTIC core. The raw public reads went through TCRdb reprocessing: fastp at Q25, MiXCR clone calling, in-frame beta chains kept. Identical CDR3 protein sequences are pooled into one entry, listed with their most common genes and DNA. A total of over 20,000 distinct CDR3 sequences appear in this sample, more than 25% of them only once. Jointly, the top ten make up just over 3% of the sample.

Sequencing used CD4+ T cells from blood, cultured in vitro, obtained about 7 months after SARS-CoV-2 vaccination. These receptors were taken from a human donor who had recovered from COVID-19.

The DNA of the CDR3 is TGTGCCAGCAGTCAGACCAGGGGGCTTGGCAATCAGCCCCAGCATTTT. This sequence encodes CASSQTRGLGNQPQHF. The chain uses TRBV28 and TRBJ1-5; 8 bases are a match to TRBD1. CDR1 is MDHEN and CDR2 is SYDVKM in the germline V gene. J was trimmed by 2 bases and V by 5 bases; bases with no gene match: 8. This CDR3 has 16 amino acids.

DNA of the CDR3: TGTGCCAGCAGTTATTTCAACTACGAGCAGTACTTC. This gives the protein CASSYFNYEQYF. V is TRBV28 and J is TRBJ2-7; no clear D. The germline V gene encodes CDR1 MDHEN and CDR2 SYDVKM. V lost 4 bases and J lost 3, with 7 bases in between. This CDR3 is built from 12 residues.

The V call is TRBV20-1, the J call TRBJ1-6, with D maybe TRBD1 (5 bases). Between the trimmed V and J ends, which lost 3 bases and 0 bases, there was a span of 6 bases. The germline CDR1 and CDR2 sequences are DFQATT and SNEGSKA (reference sequence). The CDR3 totals 14 residues. The CDR3 DNA follows: TGCAGTGCTAGCACAGGCTCCTATAATTCACCCCTCCACTTT. The encoded protein is CSASTGSYNSPLHF.

V usage is TRBV7-2 and J usage is TRBJ2-5; 8 bases are shared with TRBD2. V shed 4 bases and J 4 bases; nucleotides not matched to a gene: 8. From germline, CDR1 is SGHTA and CDR2 FQGNSA. The length of the CDR3 is 15 residues. CDR3 DNA: TGTGCCAGCAGCTCCCCTGGGACTAGGGGAGAGACCCAGTACTTC. Translating gives CASSSPGTRGETQYF.

This chain links TRBV28 with TRBJ2-3; TRBD2 is a possible D gene (6 bases). Germline CDR1 reads MDHEN; CDR2 reads SYDVKM. The CDR3 spans 14 residues. CDR3 sequence reads: CATGGRAGTDTQYF. CDR3 nucleotide sequence: TGTGCGACCGGGGGAAGGGCAGGCACAGATACGCAGTATTTT.

The chain is built from TRBV30 and TRBJ2-3; D uncertain. V was shortened by 4 bases and J by 1 base, with 6 bases between the two germline ends. The CDR3 contains 12 residues. Germline V CDR1 and CDR2: GTSNPN, SVGIG (reference sequence). This CDR3 is CAWNSGTDTQYF. In nucleotides, the CDR3 is TGTGCCTGGAATTCCGGCACAGATACGCAGTATTTT.

Only a few counts were recorded for this clonotype. The V gene is TRBV20-1, the J gene TRBJ2-3; no definite D call. Trimming took off 1 base at V and 1 base at J, with 9 bases between the two ends. Germline V gene lookup returns CDR1 DFQATT and CDR2 SNEGSKA (reference sequence). The CDR3 is 14 residues long. The CDR3 coding sequence is TGCAGTGCTAGAGGTGTAGACGGCACAGATACGCAGTATTTT. The encoded protein is CSARGVDGTDTQYF.

The rearrangement joins TRBV20-1 to TRBJ2-7; D gene uncertain. Germline V gene lookup returns CDR1 DFQATT and CDR2 SNEGSKA (reference sequence). The length of the CDR3 is 12 residues. The CDR3 region has the DNA TGCAGCGCGACCCACCCCGCCTACGAGCAGTACTTC. This codes for CSATHPAYEQYF.

The chain links TRBV10-1 to TRBJ1-1, with TRBD1 as a possible D gene (5 bases). CDR3 size: 13 residues. CDR1 and CDR2 from the germline V gene are WNHNN and SYGVQD (reference sequence). The germline V and J ends were trimmed by 6 bases and 4 bases, with 12 bases remaining between them. CDR3 sequence reads: CASSQGSVTEAFF. In nucleotides, the CDR3 is TGCGCCAGCAGCCAGGGTTCGGTCACTGAAGCTTTCTTT.

This chain connects TRBV20-1 to TRBJ1-2; 7 bases are shared with TRBD1. There are 15 residues in the CDR3. CDR1 is DFQATT, CDR2 SNEGSKA, per germline (reference sequence). Trimming took 0 bases from V and 6 from J; bases not matched to a gene: 10. The CDR3 DNA sequence: TGCAGTGCTAGAGATCCGGTGAAGGGGGCGGATGGCTACACCTTC. It encodes CSARDPVKGADGYTF.

This clonotype was observed once. The V and J genes are TRBV7-2 and TRBJ2-7; TRBD2 aligns across 12 bases. The ends lost 5 bases at V and 5 bases at J; junction bases unmatched: 7. The CDR3 consists of 15 residues. Germline assignment: CDR1 SGHTA and CDR2 FQGNSA. The CDR3 bases are TGTGCCAGCAGCCACCGACTAGCGGGAGCCCACGAGCAGTACTTC. Encoded protein: CASSHRLAGAHEQYF.

This clonotype is labeled as medium-sized. This chain uses TRBV20-1 with TRBJ1-2; possible D gene TRBD1, 6 bases. Germline V lookup: CDR1 DFQATT, CDR2 SNEGSKA (reference sequence). The V and J ends lost 0 bases and 7 bases respectively, with 12 bases between them. The CDR3 spans 13 residues. As DNA, the CDR3 is TGCAGTGCTAGAGATCCGGGGGCGCGTGGCTACACCTTC. As protein: CSARDPGARGYTF.

This clonotype was found a few times. The V gene is TRBV4-1, the J gene TRBJ2-5, with D tentatively TRBD1 (6 bases). Germline CDR1 and CDR2: MGHRA and YSYEKL. The V end lost 1 base, the J end lost 4 bases, and 10 bases lay between the germline ends. The CDR3 spans 14 residues. Here the CDR3 DNA reads TGCGCCAGCAGCCAAGTAGGGGGACCAGAGACCCAGTACTTC. It codes for CASSQVGGPETQYF.

V gene TRBV20-1 combines with J gene TRBJ2-2; D gene unclear. The CDR3 extends over 14 amino acids. Trimming pared 1 base from V and 2 bases from J, leaving 8 bases between. Germline-derived CDR1 and CDR2 are DFQATT and SNEGSKA (reference sequence). In DNA, the CDR3 is TGCAGTGCTAGAGCTGGTCTCAACACCGGGGAGCTGTTTTTT. This translates into CSARAGLNTGELFF.

The J gene is TRBJ2-1, the V gene TRBV20-1, with 9 bases matching TRBD2. J lost 4 bases, V lost 0 bases, and 4 bases had no gene match. Germline V gene lookup returns CDR1 DFQATT and CDR2 SNEGSKA (reference sequence). CDR3 size: 15 residues. In DNA, the CDR3 is TGCAGTGCTAGAGATATGAGCGGGAGGTACAATGAGCAGTTCTTC. Its translation: CSARDMSGRYNEQFF.

The table lists this clonotype with a few counts. The rearrangement uses TRBV11-3 and TRBJ2-3; 7 nucleotides line up with TRBD2. The V and J ends lost 5 bases and 6 bases, in that order; junction bases with no gene match: 8. The CDR3 sequence is 14 residues long. Germline CDR1 reads SGHNT; CDR2 reads YENEEA. The CDR3 is CASSPGAGVDTQYF. CDR3 nucleotide sequence: TGTGCCAGCAGCCCCGGCGCGGGGGTGGATACGCAGTATTTT.

This clonotype was observed a handful of times. This chain links TRBV28 with TRBJ1-5; 9 bases agree with TRBD1. V was clipped by 5 bases and J by 4 bases; unmatched bases: 0. Germline V gene lookup returns CDR1 MDHEN and CDR2 SYDVKM. This CDR3 has 13 amino acids. CDR3 DNA sequence: TGTGCCAGCAGTGGACAGGGGAATCAGCCCCAGCATTTT. It encodes CASSGQGNQPQHF.

The chain carries TRBV4-1 and TRBJ2-5; D unclear. Trimming stripped 1 base from V and 1 base from J, with 13 bases between. Germline loops: CDR1 MGHRA, CDR2 YSYEKL. The CDR3 sequence is 16 residues long. CDR3 region: CASSQGYLGSQETQYF. The CDR3 DNA reads TGCGCCAGCAGCCAAGGCTATCTAGGGTCCCAAGAGACCCAGTACTTC.